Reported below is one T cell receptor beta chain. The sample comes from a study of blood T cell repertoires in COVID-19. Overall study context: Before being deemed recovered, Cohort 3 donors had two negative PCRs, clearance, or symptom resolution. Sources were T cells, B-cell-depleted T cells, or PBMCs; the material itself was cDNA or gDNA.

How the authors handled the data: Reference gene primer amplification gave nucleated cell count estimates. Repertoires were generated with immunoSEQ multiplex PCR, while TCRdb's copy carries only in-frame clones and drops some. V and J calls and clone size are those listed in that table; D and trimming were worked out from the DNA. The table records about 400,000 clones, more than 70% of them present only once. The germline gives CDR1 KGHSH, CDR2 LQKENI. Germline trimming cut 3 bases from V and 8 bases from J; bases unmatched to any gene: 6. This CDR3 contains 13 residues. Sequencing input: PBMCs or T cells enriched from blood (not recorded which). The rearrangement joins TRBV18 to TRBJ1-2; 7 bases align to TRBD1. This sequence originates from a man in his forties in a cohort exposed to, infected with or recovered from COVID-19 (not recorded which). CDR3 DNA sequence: TGTGCCAGCTCACCTGACAGGGACGACGGCTACACCTTC. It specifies CASSPDRDDGYTF. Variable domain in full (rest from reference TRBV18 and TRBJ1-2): NAGVMQNPRHLVRRRGQEARLRCSPMKGHSHVYWYRQLPEEGLKFMVYLQKENIIDESGMPKERFSAEFPKEGPSILRIQQVVRGDSAAYFCASSPDRDDGYTFGSGTRLTVV.